The 30 T cell receptor beta chains below all came from one sample that was sequenced in a study of blood T cell repertoires in COVID-19. The data were produced by immunoSEQ multiplex PCR, yet TCRdb's version contains in-frame clones alone and is incomplete. The table shows about 280,000 clones, with around 90% occurring only once. The sample consisted of peripheral blood. These receptors all come from a woman in her forties or fifties who had recovered from COVID-19.

The chain employs TRBV30 and TRBJ2-2, with 11 bases that match TRBD1. V gave up 5 bases and J gave up 7 bases; unmatched junction bases: 12. CDR1 is GTSNPN, CDR2 SVGIG, per germline (reference sequence). The CDR3 contains 16 residues. The CDR3 nucleotides are TGTGCCTGGTCATGGATGGGGACAGGGGGTAGCGGGGAGCTGTTTTTT. Encoded protein: CAWSWMGTGGSGELFF.

Written as DNA, the CDR3 is TGTGCCAGCAGCTTAGTCCCGGACACAGCCTACGAGCAGTACTTC. Its translation: CASSLVPDTAYEQYF. This chain links TRBV7-8 with TRBJ2-7; tentatively, D is TRBD1 (5 bases). The germline V gene encodes CDR1 SGHVS and CDR2 FQNEAQ. The CDR3 consists of 15 residues. The V gene lost 1 base and the J gene lost 2 bases, with 12 bases spanning the gap.

This sequence joins TRBV5-6 and TRBJ1-1; 8 positions match TRBD1. Trimming removed 6 bases from V and 6 bases from J; junction bases left unmatched: 7. The CDR3 extends over 13 amino acids. Per the germline V gene, CDR1 is SGHDT and CDR2 is YYEEEE. For the CDR3, the DNA is TGTGCCAGCAAGAGACAGGGGAGGCCTGAAGCTTTCTTT. This sequence encodes CASKRQGRPEAFF. Based on the CDR3 plus reference TRBV5-6 and TRBJ1-1, the full variable domain is DAGVTQSPTHLIKTRGQQVTLRCSPKSGHDTVSWYQQALGQGPQFIFQYYEEEERQRGNFPDRFSGHQFPNYSSELNVNALLLGDSALYLCASKRQGRPEAFFGQGTRLTVV.

The CDR3 loop is CASSLGGLAGADTQYF. CDR3 DNA: TGTGCCAGCAGCTTAGGAGGACTAGCGGGAGCAGATACGCAGTATTTT. The chain carries TRBV11-3 and TRBJ2-3, with 13 bases aligning to TRBD2. The germline CDR1 and CDR2 sequences are SGHNT and YENEEA. Trimming took 1 base from V and 4 from J; bases not matched to a gene: 2. The CDR3 has 16 residues.

The V and J genes are TRBV6-2 or TRBV6-3 and TRBJ2-7, with a tentative D call TRBD1 (5 bases). In germline, CDR1 is MNHEY, CDR2 SVGEGT. The CDR3 consists of 16 residues. V gave up 2 bases and J gave up 0 bases, with 14 bases separating them. CDR3 sequence: CASSYTRKDNSYEQYF. As DNA, the CDR3 is TGTGCCAGCAGTTACACGAGAAAGGACAACTCCTACGAGCAGTACTTC.

J is TRBJ1-1 and V is TRBV13, with D possibly being TRBD1 (5 bases). Germline V CDR1 and CDR2: PRHDT, FYEKMQ (reference sequence). V lost 6 bases and J 4 bases, leaving 12 bases between the germline ends. This CDR3 is built from 13 residues. For the CDR3, the DNA is TGTGCCAGCAGTTTAACAGGCGCCACTGAAGCTTTCTTT. Residues: CASSLTGATEAFF.

The genes are TRBV7-9 and TRBJ1-2; D is perhaps TRBD1 (5 bases). The CDR3 length is 14 residues. Trimming removed 5 bases from V and 4 bases from J, with 14 bases in between. The germline CDR1 and CDR2 sequences are SEHNR and FQNEAQ (reference sequence). The CDR3 here is CASSLQGRLYGYTF. The CDR3 region has the DNA TGTGCCAGCAGCCTCCAGGGCCGTCTCTATGGCTACACCTTC.

The V gene is TRBV9, the J gene TRBJ2-7, with D possibly TRBD2 on 6 matching bases. V shed 0 bases and J shed 6 bases, with 16 bases lying between them. CDR3 length: 15 residues. CDR1 and CDR2 from the germline V gene are SGDLS and YYNGEE. CDR3 in amino acids: CASSVGLVSPSEQYF. The CDR3 DNA sequence: TGTGCCAGCAGCGTAGGACTAGTTTCTCCCTCCGAGCAGTACTTC.

The chain links TRBV5-6 to TRBJ1-2; D remains unclear. V shed 0 bases and J shed 1 base, with 13 bases lying between them. The CDR3 extends over 16 amino acids. Germline CDR1 SGHDT, CDR2 YYEEEE. The CDR3 spells CASSLDLQRFNYGYTF. For the CDR3, the DNA is TGTGCCAGCAGCTTGGATCTGCAGCGATTTAACTATGGCTACACCTTC.

The gene calls are TRBV6-5 and TRBJ1-3, with 7 positions matching TRBD1. CDR1 and CDR2 from the germline V gene are MNHEY and SVGAGI. The CDR3 is 15 residues long. The trim removed 5 bases at V and 3 bases at J, leaving 7 bases unmatched. The CDR3 protein is CASSRTHRGGNTIYF. CDR3 sequence (DNA): TGTGCCAGCAGTAGGACCCACAGGGGTGGAAACACCATATATTTT.

V gene TRBV7-6 combines with J gene TRBJ2-3; D might be TRBD2 (6 bases). CDR3 length: 17 residues. CDR1 is SGHVS, CDR2 FNYEAQ, per germline. V lost 4 bases and J lost 0, with 17 bases in between. For the CDR3, the DNA is TGTGCCAGCAGCTCCACCCCGGGACTCCTAAGCACAGATACGCAGTATTTT. Translation: CASSSTPGLLSTDTQYF.

This rearrangement joins TRBV9 to TRBJ1-4; D may be TRBD1 (5 bases). Per the germline V gene, CDR1 is SGDLS and CDR2 is YYNGEE. Trimming removed 4 bases from V and 0 bases from J, with 10 bases in between. This CDR3 region has 15 residues. The CDR3 is CASSPRVSTNEKLFF. CDR3 coding DNA: TGTGCCAGCAGCCCCAGGGTTTCAACTAATGAAAAACTGTTTTTT.

This clone was seen once. The V gene is TRBV19, the J gene TRBJ1-1; 7 bases match TRBD1. CDR3 length: 15 amino acids. Germline CDR1 LNHDA, CDR2 SQIVND (reference sequence). Losses at the gene ends were 3 bases for V and 3 bases for J; bases not matched to a gene: 7. Here the CDR3 DNA reads TGTGCCAGTAGTATGGCGTCAGGGGGGTACACTGAAGCTTTCTTT. Translating it yields CASSMASGGYTEAFF.

The V and J genes are TRBV4-2 and TRBJ1-2; D is possibly TRBD1 (5 bases). Looked up from germline, CDR1 is LGHNA and CDR2 is YNFKEQ. This CDR3 region has 14 residues. V lost 4 bases and J 3 bases, leaving 12 bases between the germline ends. CDR3: CASSREGADYGYTF. The CDR3 DNA sequence: TGTGCCAGCAGCCGAGAAGGGGCAGACTATGGCTACACCTTC.

This clone was detected only a few times. The chain employs TRBV19 and TRBJ1-2; tentatively, D is TRBD1 (5 bases). Trimming pared 3 bases from V and 5 bases from J, leaving 16 bases between. Per germline, CDR1 LNHDA and CDR2 SQIVND (reference sequence). The CDR3 is made up of 15 amino acids. DNA for the CDR3: TGTGCCAGTAGTATTCAGGGAATTAGAGAGTATGGCTACACCTTC. It translates to CASSIQGIREYGYTF.

This chain connects TRBV7-8 to TRBJ1-2; the D gene is possibly TRBD1 (6 bases). The V end lost 1 base, the J end lost 2 bases, and 11 bases lay between the germline ends. Germline loops: CDR1 SGHVS, CDR2 FQNEAQ. This CDR3 spans 15 amino acids. CDR3 loop: CASSLVSGTNYGYTF. In DNA, the CDR3 is TGTGCCAGCAGCTTAGTGTCAGGGACAAACTATGGCTACACCTTC.

This chain links TRBV19 with TRBJ1-5, with 8 bases matching TRBD1. Germline V gives CDR1 LNHDA, CDR2 SQIVND (reference sequence). With 8 bases clipped from V and 7 bases from J, the junction kept 7 bases outside the gene matches. The CDR3 is 13 residues long. The CDR3 bases are TGTGCCAGTCAGGACAGGGAAGGGCAGCCCCAGCATTTT. This gives the protein CASQDREGQPQHF.

J is TRBJ1-3 and V is TRBV5-5; unclear D gene. V was pared by 2 bases and J by 4 bases, with 7 bases between. The CDR3 runs to 13 residues. CDR1 and CDR2 from the germline V gene are SGHKS and YYEKEE (reference sequence). Here the CDR3 DNA reads TGTGCCAGCAGCTTAGGAGGGGGAAACACCATATATTTT. Amino acids: CASSLGGGNTIYF.

The chain joins TRBV28 to TRBJ2-1, with a possible D match to TRBD2 (6 bases). CDR1 and CDR2 (germline): MDHEN, SYDVKM. V was trimmed by 2 bases and J by 0 bases, leaving 8 bases between them. This CDR3 contains 15 residues. CDR3 DNA: TGTGCCAGCAGTTTAGGAGGGAGCTCCTACAATGAGCAGTTCTTC. This codes for CASSLGGSSYNEQFF.

The chain combines TRBV6-5 with TRBJ1-6, with 7 bases that match TRBD1. The CDR3 consists of 16 residues. Trimming at V came to 0 bases and at J to 3 bases, leaving 2 bases not matched to a gene. In germline, CDR1 is MNHEY, CDR2 SVGAGI. Here the CDR3 DNA reads TGTGCCAGCAGTTACTCACCAGGGGGCTATAATTCACCCCTCCACTTT. It translates to CASSYSPGGYNSPLHF.

In its sample, this clone was seen once. This rearrangement joins TRBV28 to TRBJ1-1; maybe TRBD1 (6 bases). The germline V gene has CDR1 MDHEN and CDR2 SYDVKM. The CDR3 is 14 amino acids. V lost 6 bases and J 1 base, leaving 12 bases between the germline ends. This CDR3 is CASSLPGQNTEAFF. In DNA, the CDR3 is TGTGCCAGCAGCCTACCGGGACAGAACACTGAAGCTTTCTTT.

V usage is TRBV5-1 and J usage is TRBJ1-2; D perhaps matches TRBD1 (6 bases). Per germline, CDR1 SGHRS and CDR2 YFSETQ. The CDR3 is 15 residues long. V was trimmed by 0 bases and J by 8 bases, leaving 17 bases between them. CDR3: CASSLGGTQSEGYTF. The CDR3, as DNA: TGCGCCAGCAGCTTGGGGGGGACACAATCGGAGGGCTACACCTTC.

The CDR3 nucleotides are TGTGCCAGCTCACCTTTCCGGACAGGATCCTACGAGCAGTACTTC. Its protein is CASSPFRTGSYEQYF. The chain is built from TRBV18 and TRBJ2-7; 7 positions match TRBD1. V dropped 3 bases and J dropped 1; count of bases not matched to a gene: 6. Germline-derived CDR1 and CDR2 are KGHSH and LQKENI. The CDR3 totals 15 residues.

This clone occurred many times. The chain has TRBV5-1 and TRBJ2-7; D may be TRBD1 (6 bases). Trimming removed 1 base from V and 6 bases from J, with 14 bases in between. CDR3 size: 14 residues. Looked up from germline, CDR1 is SGHRS and CDR2 is YFSETQ. CDR3 in DNA: TGCGCCAGCAGCTTGCGGAACAGGGCTCTCGAGCAGTACTTC. Protein product: CASSLRNRALEQYF.

The J gene is TRBJ2-7, the V gene TRBV14; 8 bases fit TRBD1. Looked up from germline, CDR1 is SGHDN and CDR2 is FVKESK. Trimming cost V 1 base and J 8 bases; bases outside gene matches: 13. This CDR3 spans 16 amino acids. The CDR3 reads CASSQGTGSPAEQQYF. Written as DNA, the CDR3 is TGTGCCAGCAGCCAAGGGACAGGGTCCCCCGCTGAACAGCAGTACTTC.

The J gene is TRBJ1-2, the V gene TRBV7-2, with a tentative D call TRBD1 (6 bases). The length of the CDR3 is 13 residues. CDR1 SGHTA and CDR2 FQGNSA come from the germline V gene. The ends were cut back, 2 bases at V and 6 bases at J, with 10 bases in the middle. The CDR3 loop reads CASSLRAGDGYTF. The CDR3 DNA is TGTGCCAGCAGCTTAAGGGCAGGGGATGGCTACACCTTC. The whole variable domain, filled in from reference TRBV7-2 and TRBJ1-2, reads GAGVSQSPSNKVTEKGKDVELRCDPISGHTALYWYRQSLGQGLEFLIYFQGNSAPDKSGLPSDRFSAERTGGSVSTLTIQRTQQEDSAVYLCASSLRAGDGYTFGSGTRLTVV.

This chain links TRBV5-1 with TRBJ1-2, with TRBD1 identical over 9 bases. The CDR3 loop spans 14 amino acids. Trimming cost V 4 bases and J 4 bases; bases outside gene matches: 5. CDR1 and CDR2 from the germline V gene are SGHRS and YFSETQ. The CDR3 region has the DNA TGCGCCAGCAGCATGACAGGGGGTGCCTATGGCTACACCTTC. Protein product: CASSMTGGAYGYTF.

V is TRBV3-1 (or the pseudogene TRBV3-2) and J is TRBJ2-5, with D tentatively TRBD2 (6 bases). Per germline, CDR1 LGHDT and CDR2 YNNKEL (reference sequence). The length of the CDR3 is 14 residues. The ends were cut back, 5 bases at V and 7 bases at J, with 17 bases in the middle. CDR3 coding DNA: TGTGCCAGCAGCGCGGATGTGGGGGGTGGGACCCAGTACTTC. Its protein is CASSADVGGGTQYF.

This chain uses TRBV9 with TRBJ2-1, with TRBD1 matching 9 bases. The CDR3 runs 15 residues. CDR1 and CDR2 from the germline V gene are SGDLS and YYNGEE. Trimming at V came to 3 bases and at J to 6 bases, leaving 7 bases not matched to a gene. The CDR3 spells CASSATGTGRNEQFF. Here the CDR3 DNA reads TGTGCCAGCAGCGCGACCGGGACAGGGCGCAATGAGCAGTTCTTC.

This chain joins TRBV5-6 and TRBJ1-2, with a possible D match to TRBD1 (6 bases). CDR3 length: 14 residues. V lost 6 bases, J lost 8 bases, and 20 bases lay in between. Germline V gives CDR1 SGHDT, CDR2 YYEEEE. DNA for the CDR3: TGTGCCAGCACCCGAGAAGCAGGGGCCGGGGGCTACACCTTC. This translates into CASTREAGAGGYTF.